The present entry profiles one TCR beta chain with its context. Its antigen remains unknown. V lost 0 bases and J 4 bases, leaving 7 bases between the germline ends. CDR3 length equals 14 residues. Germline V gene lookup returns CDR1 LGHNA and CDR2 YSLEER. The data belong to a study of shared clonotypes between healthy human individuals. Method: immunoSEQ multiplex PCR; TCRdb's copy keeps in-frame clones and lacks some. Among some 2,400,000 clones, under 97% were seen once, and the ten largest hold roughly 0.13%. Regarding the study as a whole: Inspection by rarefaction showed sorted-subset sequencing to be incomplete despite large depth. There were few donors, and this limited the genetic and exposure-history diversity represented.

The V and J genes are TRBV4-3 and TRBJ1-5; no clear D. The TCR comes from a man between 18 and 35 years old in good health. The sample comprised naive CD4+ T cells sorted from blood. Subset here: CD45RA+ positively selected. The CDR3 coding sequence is TGCGCCAGCAGCCAAGAAATGGGGAATCAGCCCCAGCATTTT. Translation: CASSQEMGNQPQHF.